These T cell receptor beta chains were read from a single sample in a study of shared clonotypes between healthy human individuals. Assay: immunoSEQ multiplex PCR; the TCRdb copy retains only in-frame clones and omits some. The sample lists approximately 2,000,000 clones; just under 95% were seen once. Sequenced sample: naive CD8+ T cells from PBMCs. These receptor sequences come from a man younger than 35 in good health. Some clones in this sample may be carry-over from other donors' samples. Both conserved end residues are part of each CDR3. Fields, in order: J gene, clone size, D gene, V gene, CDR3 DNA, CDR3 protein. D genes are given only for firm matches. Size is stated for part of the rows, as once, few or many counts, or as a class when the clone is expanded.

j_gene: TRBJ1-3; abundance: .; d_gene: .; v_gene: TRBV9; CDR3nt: TGTGCCAGCAGCGTCGGATGGGGATCCTCTGGAAACACCATATATTTT; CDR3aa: CASSVGWGSSGNTIYF
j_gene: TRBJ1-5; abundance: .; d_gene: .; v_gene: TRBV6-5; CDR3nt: TGTGCCAGCAGCCCGAGGCGGGGACCTGTCCAGCATTTT; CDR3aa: CASSPRRGPVQHF
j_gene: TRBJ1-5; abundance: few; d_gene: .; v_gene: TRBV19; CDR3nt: TGTGCCAGTTTATTGACAGGTAGCAATCAGCCCCAGCATTTT; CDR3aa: CASLLTGSNQPQHF
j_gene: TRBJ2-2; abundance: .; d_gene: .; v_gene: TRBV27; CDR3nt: TGTGCCAGCAGTTTAGACGGGACCGGGGAGCTGTTTTTT; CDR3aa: CASSLDGTGELFF
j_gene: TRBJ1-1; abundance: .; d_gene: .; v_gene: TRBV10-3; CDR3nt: TGTGCCATCAGTGAAGAGGGCGGGCGGACTGAAGCTTTCTTT; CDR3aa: CAISEEGGRTEAFF
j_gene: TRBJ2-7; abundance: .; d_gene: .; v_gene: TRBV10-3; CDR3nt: TGTGCCATCAGTGTCCTATTTCGGGGGCAGGACTACGAGCAGTACTTC; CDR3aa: CAISVLFRGQDYEQYF
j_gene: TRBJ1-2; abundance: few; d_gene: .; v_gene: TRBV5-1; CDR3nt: TGCGCCAGCAGCGAAGCGGGTGGCTACACCTTC; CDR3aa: CASSEAGGYTF
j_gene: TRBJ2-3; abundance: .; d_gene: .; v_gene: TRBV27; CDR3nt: TGTGCCAGCAGTACCCACCTGGCGGGATCACATCCAGATACGCAGTATTTT; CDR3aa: CASSTHLAGSHPDTQYF
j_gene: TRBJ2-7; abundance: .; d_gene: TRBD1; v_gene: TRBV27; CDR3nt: TGTGCCAGCCAGGAGACAGGGCCCCCGGACGAGCAGTACTTC; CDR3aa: CASQETGPPDEQYF
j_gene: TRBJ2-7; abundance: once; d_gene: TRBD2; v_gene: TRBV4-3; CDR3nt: TGCGCCAGCAGCCAAGTGGGAGGGCCGGGGTACGAGCAGTACTTC; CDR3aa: CASSQVGGPGYEQYF
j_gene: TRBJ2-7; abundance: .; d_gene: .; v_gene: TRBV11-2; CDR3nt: TGTGCCAGCAGCTTACAGGTAGTACCCTACGAGCAGTACTTC; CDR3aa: CASSLQVVPYEQYF
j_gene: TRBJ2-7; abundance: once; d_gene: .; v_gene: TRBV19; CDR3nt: TGTGCCAGTAGTATAGACGCAGGGTCCTACGAGCAGTACTTC; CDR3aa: CASSIDAGSYEQYF
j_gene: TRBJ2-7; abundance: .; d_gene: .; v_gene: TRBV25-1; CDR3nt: TGTGCCAGCAGTGCTCCGGACAGATATCCCTACGAGCAGTACTTC; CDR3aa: CASSAPDRYPYEQYF
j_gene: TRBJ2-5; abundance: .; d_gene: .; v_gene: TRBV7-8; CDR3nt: TGTGCCAGCAGCTTAGTTTCTAAAGAGACCCAGTACTTC; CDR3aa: CASSLVSKETQYF
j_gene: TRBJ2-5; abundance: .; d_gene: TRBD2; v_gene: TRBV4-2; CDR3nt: TGTGCCAGCAGCCCGGGACTAGCGGACCAAGAGACCCAGTACTTC; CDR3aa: CASSPGLADQETQYF
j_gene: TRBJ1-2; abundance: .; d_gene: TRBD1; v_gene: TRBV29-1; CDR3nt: TGCAGCGTTGAAGATCGAGGGACAGGGGGCGCGGGTGGCTACACCTTC; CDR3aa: CSVEDRGTGGAGGYTF
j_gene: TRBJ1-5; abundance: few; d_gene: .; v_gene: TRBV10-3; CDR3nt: TGTGCCATCAGTGCTGAGGAGGGCTATAGCAATCAGCCCCAGCATTTT; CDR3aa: CAISAEEGYSNQPQHF
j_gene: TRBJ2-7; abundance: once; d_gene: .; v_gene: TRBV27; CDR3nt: TGTGCCAGCAGTCCCCTGGGGCCCCACGAGCAGTACTTC; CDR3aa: CASSPLGPHEQYF
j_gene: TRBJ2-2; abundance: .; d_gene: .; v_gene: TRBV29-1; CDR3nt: TGCAGCGCCCCGGGACGGGGAACCGGGGAGCTGTTTTTT; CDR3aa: CSAPGRGTGELFF
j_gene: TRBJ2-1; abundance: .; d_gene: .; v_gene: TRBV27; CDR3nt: TGTGCCAGCAGTCTTAACTACAATGAGCAGTTCTTC; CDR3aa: CASSLNYNEQFF
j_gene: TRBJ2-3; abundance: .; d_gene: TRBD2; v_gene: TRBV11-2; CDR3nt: TGTGCCAGCAGCTTATTGTTAGCGGGAGGTTCAGATACGCAGTATTTT; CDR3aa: CASSLLLAGGSDTQYF
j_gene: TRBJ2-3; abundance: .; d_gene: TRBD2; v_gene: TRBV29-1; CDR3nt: TGCAGCGTTTCACGGACTAGCGGTAGCACAGATACGCAGTATTTT; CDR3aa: CSVSRTSGSTDTQYF
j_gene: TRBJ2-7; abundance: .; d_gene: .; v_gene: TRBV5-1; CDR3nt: TGCGCCAGCAGCTTGGAACCCGGACGGTTCTACGAGCAGTACTTC; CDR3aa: CASSLEPGRFYEQYF
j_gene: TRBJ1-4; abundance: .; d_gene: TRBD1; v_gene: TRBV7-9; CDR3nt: TGTGCCAGCAGCCCAGGACAGGGGCAAGGTGAAAAACTGTTTTTT; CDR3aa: CASSPGQGQGEKLFF